Below, one T cell receptor (beta chain) is given with its context. The antigen is not known. This sample was included in a study of tumor-infiltrating lymphocytes in primary liver carcinoma. Researchers generated TCR beta cDNA from about 500 ng of total RNA, relying on a constant-region primer. Libraries for TCR beta were built through three nested multiplex PCR rounds, which together made up a slightly modified ARM-PCR procedure. PCR rounds one and two used TRBV1-TRBV30 forward primers with a C-beta reverse primer for approximately 11 cycles each. TCRdb called the multiplex PCR reads again in MiXCR, with one record for every CDR3 protein. The table lists under 50,000 distinct CDR3 sequences, around 64% of them singletons. The tissue used was unsorted bulk material of roughly 17-34 mg. RNA and DNA were co-extracted from it with the AllPrep DNA/RNA mini kit. Primary liver carcinoma, confirmed by histopathology, was surgically resected. The sampling covered five separate regions of each tumor.

The CDR3 contains 14 residues. V lost 6 bases and J 12 bases, leaving 22 bases between the germline ends. The V gene's germline CDR1 is WSHSY and CDR2 SAAADI. Study results and limitations: Relative to blood, tumors carried a significantly larger fraction of the repertoire in their top 250 clones (p = 0.039).

This chain links TRBV10-2 with TRBJ2-3, with D perhaps TRBD1 or TRBD2 (6 bases each). The specimen sequenced was liver tumor tissue from sampling region 5. The subset was: tumor region T5, tumor centre. This sequence was found in a man aged 35-49 years with primary liver carcinoma and hepatitis B virus infection. The CDR3 here is CASRLGGSTETQYF. In nucleotides, the CDR3 is TGCGCCAGCAGGCTAGGGGGGAGCACAGAAACACAGTATTTT.